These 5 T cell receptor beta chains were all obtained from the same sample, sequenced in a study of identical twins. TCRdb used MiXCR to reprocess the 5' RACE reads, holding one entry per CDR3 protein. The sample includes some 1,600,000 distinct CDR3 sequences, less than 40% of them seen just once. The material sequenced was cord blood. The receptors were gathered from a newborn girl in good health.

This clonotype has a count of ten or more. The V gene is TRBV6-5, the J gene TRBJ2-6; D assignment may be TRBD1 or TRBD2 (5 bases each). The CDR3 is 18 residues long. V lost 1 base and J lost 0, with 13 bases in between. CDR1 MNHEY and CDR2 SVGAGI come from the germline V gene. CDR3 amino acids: CASSYYMGTFSGANVLTF. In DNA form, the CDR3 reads TGTGCCAGCAGTTACTATATGGGGACGTTCTCTGGGGCCAACGTCCTGACTTTC.

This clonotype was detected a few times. The CDR3 bases are TGCGCCAGCAGCCAAGTTCTCCGGGACAGGGGGTATGGCTACACCTTC. Translation gives CASSQVLRDRGYGYTF. The V gene is TRBV4-1, the J gene TRBJ1-2; 11 positions match TRBD1. This CDR3 has 16 residues. Per germline, CDR1 MGHRA and CDR2 YSYEKL. V dropped 1 base and J dropped 5; count of bases not matched to a gene: 6.

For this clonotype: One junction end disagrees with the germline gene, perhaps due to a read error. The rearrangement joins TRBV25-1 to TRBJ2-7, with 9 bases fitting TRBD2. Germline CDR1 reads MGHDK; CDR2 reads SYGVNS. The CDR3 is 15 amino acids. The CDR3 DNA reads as TGTGCCGGCAGTGAAGGATGGACTAGCGCGTACGAGCAGTACTTC. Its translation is CAGSEGWTSAYEQYF.

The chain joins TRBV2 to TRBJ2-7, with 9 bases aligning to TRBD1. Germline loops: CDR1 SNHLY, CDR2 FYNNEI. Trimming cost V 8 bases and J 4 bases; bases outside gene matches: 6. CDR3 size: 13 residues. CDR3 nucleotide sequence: TGTGCCAGCGGGACAGGGCCCTTATACGAGCAGTACTTC. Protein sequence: CASGTGPLYEQYF.

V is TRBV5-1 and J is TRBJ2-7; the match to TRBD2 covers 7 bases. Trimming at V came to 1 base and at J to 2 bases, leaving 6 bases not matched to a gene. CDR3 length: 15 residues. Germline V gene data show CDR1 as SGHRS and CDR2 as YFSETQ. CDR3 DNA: TGCGCCAGCAGCTTGATCGGGAGGAGCCCCTACGAGCAGTACTTC. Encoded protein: CASSLIGRSPYEQYF.